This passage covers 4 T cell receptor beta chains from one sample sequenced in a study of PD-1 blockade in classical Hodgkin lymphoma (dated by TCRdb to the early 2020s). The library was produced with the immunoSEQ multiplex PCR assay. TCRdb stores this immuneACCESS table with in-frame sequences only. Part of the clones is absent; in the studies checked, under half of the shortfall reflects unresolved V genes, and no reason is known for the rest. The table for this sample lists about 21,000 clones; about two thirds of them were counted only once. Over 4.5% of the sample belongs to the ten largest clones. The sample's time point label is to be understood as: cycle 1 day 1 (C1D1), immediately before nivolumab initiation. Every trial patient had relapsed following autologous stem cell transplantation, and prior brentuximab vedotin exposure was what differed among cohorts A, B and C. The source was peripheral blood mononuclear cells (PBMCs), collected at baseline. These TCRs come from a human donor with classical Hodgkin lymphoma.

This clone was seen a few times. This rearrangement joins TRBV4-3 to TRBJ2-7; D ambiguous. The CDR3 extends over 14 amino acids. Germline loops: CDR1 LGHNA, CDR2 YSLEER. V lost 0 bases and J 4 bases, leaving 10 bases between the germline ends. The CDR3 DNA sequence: TGCGCCAGCAGCCAAGATCCGACAAATTACGAGCAGTACTTC. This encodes CASSQDPTNYEQYF.

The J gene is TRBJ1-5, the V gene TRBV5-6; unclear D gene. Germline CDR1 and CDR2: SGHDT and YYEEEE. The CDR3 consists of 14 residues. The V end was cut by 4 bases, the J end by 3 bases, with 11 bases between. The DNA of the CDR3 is TGTGCCAGCAGCCCCTCCATGTCCAATCAGCCCCAGCATTTT. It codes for CASSPSMSNQPQHF. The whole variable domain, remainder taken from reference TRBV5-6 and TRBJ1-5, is DAGVTQSPTHLIKTRGQQVTLRCSPKSGHDTVSWYQQALGQGPQFIFQYYEEEERQRGNFPDRFSGHQFPNYSSELNVNALLLGDSALYLCASSPSMSNQPQHFGDGTRLSIL.

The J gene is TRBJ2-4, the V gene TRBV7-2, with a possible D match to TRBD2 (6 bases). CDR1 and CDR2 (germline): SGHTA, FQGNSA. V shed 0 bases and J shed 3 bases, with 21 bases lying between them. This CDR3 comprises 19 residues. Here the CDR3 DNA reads TGTGCCAGCAGCTTAGCTAGCGGATATTCGGCGGACGGCAAAAACATTCAGTACTTC. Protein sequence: CASSLASGYSADGKNIQYF. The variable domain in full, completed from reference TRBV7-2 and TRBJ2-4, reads GAGVSQSPSNKVTEKGKDVELRCDPISGHTALYWYRQSLGQGLEFLIYFQGNSAPDKSGLPSDRFSAERTGGSVSTLTIQRTQQEDSAVYLCASSLASGYSADGKNIQYFGAGTRLSVL.

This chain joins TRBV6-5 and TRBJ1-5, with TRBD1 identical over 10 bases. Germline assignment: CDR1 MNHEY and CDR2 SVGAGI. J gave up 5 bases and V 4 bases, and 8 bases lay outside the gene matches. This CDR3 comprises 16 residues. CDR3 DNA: TGTGCCAGCAGTTCCCGGACAGGGGGGGCGGATCAGCCCCAGCATTTT. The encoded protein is CASSSRTGGADQPQHF.